This section outlines one T cell receptor beta chain sequence together with its context. Its target is not known. The sample originates from a study of blood T cells in healthy people across ages. Regarding the study as a whole: Naive T cell percentage strongly correlated with TCR beta diversity.

Primed by a sample-barcoded 5' primer and a J-beta primer mix, a second PCR proceeded for roughly 7 to 11 cycles. One entry per CDR3 protein results from TCRdb running MiXCR on the 5' RACE reads. The sample gives about 1.8 million distinct CDR3 sequences, just under 50% of which show up once; more than 2% is in the top ten. The CDR3 covers 17 residues. In germline, CDR1 is LGHNA, CDR2 YSLEER. V dropped 2 bases and J dropped 5; count of bases not matched to a gene: 8. The specimen sequenced was blood. The clonotype was recovered from a woman aged 40 to 50 in good health. This chain joins TRBV4-3 and TRBJ2-2, with TRBD2 matching 10 bases. The CDR3 DNA sequence: TGCGCCAGCAGCCAACTCAAGCGGGGGGGTCTTACCGGGGAGCTGTTTTTT. The encoded protein is CASSQLKRGGLTGELFF.